Below, 27 T cell receptor beta chains from the same sample are listed, as sequenced in a study of molecular identifiers for immune sequencing clone quantification. TCRdb itself ran the PCR reads through MiXCR, one entry per CDR3 protein. The table records 400,000 to 600,000 distinct CDR3 sequences, 25% of them present only once. The material sequenced was naive CD8+ T cells from blood, with Jurkat cell RNA spiked in. Stated subset: FACS-sorted CD8+CD4-CCR7+CD45RA+ naive T cells. The source is a human donor in good health. Some libraries in this study had Jurkat cell RNA spiked in.

This clonotype was counted between two and nine times. The V call is TRBV4-3, the J call TRBJ2-2; D is perhaps TRBD1 or TRBD2 (7 bases each). Germline V gene lookup returns CDR1 LGHNA and CDR2 YSLEER. Trimming removed 4 bases at V and 7 bases at J, with 16 bases between. The CDR3 has 15 amino acids. The CDR3 DNA reads TGCGCCAGCAGCCCTTCAGGGGGGGCGGTCGGGGAGCTGTTTTTT. This codes for CASSPSGGAVGELFF.

V and J are TRBV14 and TRBJ2-1, with 7 bases fitting TRBD2. The V gene end was trimmed by 0 bases and the J gene end by 0 bases; junction bases not matched to a gene: 2. This CDR3 comprises 16 residues. In germline, CDR1 is SGHDN, CDR2 FVKESK. CDR3 nucleotide sequence: TGTGCCAGCAGCCAAGAAACTAGCGACTCCTACAATGAGCAGTTCTTC. The encoded protein is CASSQETSDSYNEQFF.

The chain recombines TRBV20-1 with TRBJ2-5; 10 nucleotides agree with TRBD1. CDR1 and CDR2 (germline): DFQATT, SNEGSKA (reference sequence). CDR3 length: 17 amino acids. V lost 1 base and J lost 4; bases outside the gene matches: 12. CDR3 sequence (DNA): TGCAGTGCTAGAGGTCCGGGACAGGGGCCCCGCGGAGAGACCCAGTACTTC. Its protein is CSARGPGQGPRGETQYF.

There are many counts of this clonotype. CDR3 amino acids: CASRTPGQGSGGELFF. The CDR3 nucleotides are TGTGCCAGCAGAACACCCGGACAGGGGTCGGGCGGGGAGCTGTTTTTT. The chain has TRBV28 and TRBJ2-2, with TRBD1 matching 9 bases. V shed 6 bases and J 7 bases; nucleotides not matched to a gene: 12. This CDR3 has 16 amino acids. Germline CDR1 and CDR2: MDHEN and SYDVKM.

V gene TRBV20-1 combines with J gene TRBJ2-3; 11 bases match TRBD2. The CDR3 has 16 amino acids. Trimming cost V 4 bases and J 6 bases; bases outside gene matches: 12. Germline V gene lookup returns CDR1 DFQATT and CDR2 SNEGSKA (reference sequence). The DNA of the CDR3 is TGCAGTGCTAACCATCTAACTAGCGGGAGTGCTGATACGCAGTATTTT. Translation: CSANHLTSGSADTQYF.

About this clonotype itself: A much larger clone differs by one base, so this may be a read error. The chain combines TRBV6-5 with TRBJ1-1; D is unclear. V shed 6 bases and J shed 1 base, with 12 bases lying between them. Germline CDR1 reads MNHEY; CDR2 reads SVGAGI. The CDR3 totals 14 residues. CDR3 nucleotides: TGTGCCAGCAGGATCGGTCCCTCGAACACTGAAGCTTTCTTT. Translation: CASRIGPSNTEAFF.

The chain joins TRBV6-5 to TRBJ1-4; 12 bases align to TRBD1. Germline V gives CDR1 MNHEY, CDR2 SVGAGI. V gave up 6 bases and J gave up 13 bases; unmatched junction bases: 12. This CDR3 comprises 15 residues. The CDR3 nucleotides are TGTGCCAGCAGCTTAACCGGGACAGGGGGCGAAGGACTGTTTTTT. Protein: CASSLTGTGGEGLFF.

This clonotype was recorded only once. A much larger clone is a single base away; this may be a read error. This chain uses TRBV12-3 or TRBV12-4 with TRBJ2-3; tentatively, D is TRBD1 (6 bases). V lost 4 bases and J 6 bases, leaving 8 bases between the germline ends. The CDR3 sequence is 12 residues long. DNA for the CDR3: TGTGCCAGCAGTTACAGGGCCGATACGCAGTATTTT. Its translation is CASSYRADTQYF.

Only a few counts were recorded for this clonotype. V and J are TRBV6-2 or TRBV6-3 and TRBJ1-2; possibly TRBD1 for D (6 bases). The CDR3 has 14 amino acids. Germline values: CDR1 MNHEY, CDR2 SVGEGT. V gave up 4 bases and J gave up 1 base, with 10 bases separating them. CDR3 bases: TGTGCCAGCAGTTCGTGGACAGTTAACTATGGCTACACCTTC. Its protein is CASSSWTVNYGYTF.

This clonotype was seen at least ten times. This chain joins TRBV4-3 and TRBJ2-7, with TRBD2 identical over 8 bases. With V trimmed by 0 bases and J by 3 bases, 4 bases remained unmatched. In germline, CDR1 is LGHNA, CDR2 YSLEER. The CDR3 has 15 amino acids. CDR3 DNA sequence: TGCGCCAGCAGCCAAGATCGAGCGGGAGTCTACGAGCAGTACTTC. Translated, it gives CASSQDRAGVYEQYF.

This clonotype was recorded many times. The chain carries TRBV14 and TRBJ2-1; 10 bases align to TRBD2. Germline V gene lookup returns CDR1 SGHDN and CDR2 FVKESK. CDR3 length: 15 residues. Germline trimming cut 5 bases from V and 4 bases from J; bases unmatched to any gene: 5. The CDR3: CASSSLAGVYNEQFF. The CDR3 bases are TGTGCCAGCAGCTCCCTAGCGGGAGTGTACAATGAGCAGTTCTTC.

This clonotype was picked up many times. The rearrangement uses TRBV7-9 and TRBJ1-4; D may be TRBD1 (6 bases). The V end lost 5 bases, the J end lost 0 bases, and 10 bases lay between the germline ends. CDR1 is SEHNR, CDR2 FQNEAQ, per germline (reference sequence). This CDR3 is built from 15 residues. The DNA for the CDR3 is TGTGCCAGCAGCCAGGGACAAACAACTAATGAAAAACTGTTTTTT. Translated, it gives CASSQGQTTNEKLFF.

This clonotype occurred many times. The chain recombines TRBV13 with TRBJ2-3; possibly TRBD1 for D (5 bases). CDR1 is PRHDT and CDR2 is FYEKMQ in the germline V gene (reference sequence). Trimming took 2 bases from V and 2 from J, leaving 14 bases between them. The CDR3 covers 16 residues. The CDR3, as DNA: TGTGCCAGCAGCTTAACAGGTACTGGCACCACAGATACGCAGTATTTT. Protein: CASSLTGTGTTDTQYF.

V gene TRBV14 combines with J gene TRBJ2-3; D is perhaps TRBD2 (5 bases). CDR1 and CDR2 from the germline V gene are SGHDN and FVKESK. Trimming removed 1 base at V and 2 bases at J, with 13 bases between. This CDR3 is built from 16 residues. DNA for the CDR3: TGTGCCAGCAGCCAAGCGGAGGCTGGATTCACAGATACGCAGTATTTT. Protein: CASSQAEAGFTDTQYF.

The sample holds a few counts of this clonotype. The rearrangement joins TRBV6-5 to TRBJ1-1, with TRBD1 matching over 7 bases. Germline CDR1 reads MNHEY; CDR2 reads SVGAGI. The CDR3 has 15 residues. Losses at the gene ends were 0 bases for V and 6 bases for J; bases not matched to a gene: 7. The CDR3 here is CASSYSTGAGAEAFF. CDR3 in DNA: TGTGCCAGCAGTTACTCAACAGGGGCTGGCGCTGAAGCTTTCTTT.

The chain has TRBV7-2 and TRBJ1-4, with no clear D. Trimming shortened V by 1 base and J by 7 bases, and 7 bases separated the two germline ends. The CDR3 sequence is 13 residues long. Germline V gene lookup returns CDR1 SGHTA and CDR2 FQGNSA. CDR3 loop: CASSLVATEKLFF. The DNA for the CDR3 is TGTGCCAGCAGCTTAGTGGCAACTGAAAAACTGTTTTTT. The full variable domain, with the rest looked up from reference TRBV7-2 and TRBJ1-4, is GAGVSQSPSNKVTEKGKDVELRCDPISGHTALYWYRQSLGQGLEFLIYFQGNSAPDKSGLPSDRFSAERTGGSVSTLTIQRTQQEDSAVYLCASSLVATEKLFFGSGTQLSVL.

This clonotype was found many times. The chain uses TRBV20-1 and TRBJ2-7, with 7 bases lining up with TRBD1. V gave up 6 bases and J gave up 6 bases; unmatched junction bases: 5. The CDR3 covers 11 residues. From germline, CDR1 is DFQATT and CDR2 SNEGSKA (reference sequence). The CDR3 coding sequence is TGCAGTGCCCTGACAGGGACCGAGCAGTACTTC. This encodes CSALTGTEQYF.

This clonotype was observed at least ten times. The chain uses TRBV6-2 or TRBV6-3 and TRBJ1-5; TRBD1 might be the D (5 bases). In germline, CDR1 is MNHEY, CDR2 SVGEGT. The CDR3 covers 17 residues. Trimming stripped 0 bases from V and 7 bases from J, with 19 bases between. The CDR3 DNA sequence: TGTGCCAGCAGTTACTCGATTTCTTCAGGGCTAGGGCAGCCCCAGCATTTT. It is translated as CASSYSISSGLGQPQHF.

This clonotype was found many times. The chain couples TRBV29-1 to TRBJ2-5; TRBD1 might be the D (7 bases). The CDR3 is made up of 15 amino acids. CDR1 and CDR2 from the germline V gene are SQVTM and ANQGSEA. V dropped 3 bases and J dropped 5 bases, with 19 bases sitting between them. For the CDR3, the DNA is TGCAGCGTTGAGATCGGGGGACAGTTAAAGGAGACCCAGTACTTC. Amino acids: CSVEIGGQLKETQYF.

This sequence joins TRBV20-1 and TRBJ2-7, with 7 bases identical to TRBD2. The CDR3 has 14 amino acids. The V and J ends lost 7 bases and 2 bases, in that order; junction bases with no gene match: 11. In germline, CDR1 is DFQATT, CDR2 SNEGSKA (reference sequence). CDR3 loop: CSVPLAGATYEQYF. The CDR3, as DNA: TGCAGTGTGCCTTTAGCGGGTGCTACCTACGAGCAGTACTTC.

This clonotype was observed at least ten times. V and J are TRBV6-6 and TRBJ1-1; unclear D gene. Deletions cut 3 bases from V and 1 base from J, with 9 bases between. This CDR3 is 14 amino acids long. The V gene's germline CDR1 is MNHNY and CDR2 SVGAGI (reference sequence). The CDR3 DNA reads as TGTGCCAGCAGTTATCACAGTGAGAACACTGAAGCTTTCTTT. Translating gives CASSYHSENTEAFF.

In the case of this clonotype: Being one base from a much bigger clone, this may be a read error. The chain joins TRBV4-3 to TRBJ2-6, with D tentatively TRBD1 (6 bases). This CDR3 has 14 amino acids. Per germline, CDR1 LGHNA and CDR2 YSLEER. The DNA for the CDR3 is TGCGCCAGCAGCGGACAGACTGGGGCCAACGTCCAGACTTTC. Translated: CASSGQTGANVQTF.

The rearrangement links TRBV6-1 to TRBJ1-5; perhaps TRBD1 as D (6 bases). The CDR3 loop spans 18 amino acids. Germline V gene lookup returns CDR1 MNHNS and CDR2 SASEGT. V was shortened by 2 bases and J by 0 bases, with 17 bases between the two germline ends. CDR3 nucleotides: TGTGCCAGCAGTGAAAAGGACAGAATCACGTATAGCAATCAGCCCCAGCATTTT. It yields the protein CASSEKDRITYSNQPQHF.

This clonotype was observed a few times. The genes are TRBV19 and TRBJ2-7; perhaps TRBD2 as D (5 bases). The CDR3 length is 13 residues. Germline V gives CDR1 LNHDA, CDR2 SQIVND (reference sequence). V was pared by 4 bases and J by 2 bases, with 9 bases between. The DNA of the CDR3 is TGTGCCAGTAGTAACGGGGTAGCCTACGAGCAGTACTTC. As protein: CASSNGVAYEQYF.

On this clonotype itself: At one end, the junction sequence differs from germline, possibly due to a read error. V is TRBV4-1 and J is TRBJ2-3; TRBD2 aligns across 10 bases. Germline lookup yields CDR1 MGHRA and CDR2 YSYEKL. The CDR3 length is 17 residues. As DNA, the CDR3 is TGCGCCAGCAGCCAATACCTAGCGGGGGACCGCACAGAAACGCAGTATTTT. Amino acids: CASSQYLAGDRTETQYF.

With regard to this clonotype: A read error may be the cause here, since a much bigger clone is one base away. This rearrangement joins TRBV4-3 to TRBJ1-1; D call uncertain. This CDR3 contains 14 residues. V lost 4 bases, J lost 4 bases, and 13 bases lay in between. Germline CDR1 and CDR2: LGHNA and YSLEER. The CDR3 region is CASSPLIMITEAFF. The CDR3 nucleotides read TGCGCCAGCAGCCCGCTCATAATGATCACTGAAGCTTTCTTT.

V is TRBV28 and J is TRBJ2-3, with 13 bases identical to TRBD2. Germline V gene sequence: CDR1 MDHEN, CDR2 SYDVKM. The CDR3 sequence is 18 residues long. V lost 6 bases to trimming and J lost 2 bases; unmatched junction nucleotides: 11. The chain's CDR3 is CASSYTSGRALDTDTQYF. In DNA, the CDR3 is TGTGCCAGCAGCTATACTAGCGGGAGGGCCCTCGACACAGATACGCAGTATTTT.